Listed here are 8 T cell receptor beta chains from one sample, sequenced in a study of cytomegalovirus exposure and HLA in healthy donors. Vbeta (60) and Jbeta (13) primers were used in the PCR. Data came from immunoSEQ multiplex PCR; TCRdb stores just in-frame clones and leaves some out. The table shows 75,000 to 95,000 clones, with around 89% occurring only once. Sequencing was carried out using PBMCs. The origin of the receptors is a man younger than 35 in good health and CMV-seronegative.

The chain employs TRBV28 and TRBJ2-7; 11 positions match TRBD1. The junction had 2 bases not matched to a gene; V was cut back by 0 bases and J by 4 bases. CDR1 is MDHEN, CDR2 SYDVKM, per germline. The CDR3 consists of 15 residues. For the CDR3, the DNA is TGTGCCAGCAGTTTATGGGACAGGGGGCCTTACGAGCAGTACTTC. Its translation: CASSLWDRGPYEQYF.

Here the CDR3 reads CASSLYSLGPGQVFYEQYF. The CDR3 nucleotides read TGTGCCAGCAGTTTATATTCTTTGGGCCCGGGACAGGTGTTTTACGAGCAGTACTTC. V gene TRBV28 combines with J gene TRBJ2-7, with 8 bases aligning to TRBD1. This CDR3 region has 19 residues. The germline V gene has CDR1 MDHEN and CDR2 SYDVKM. J was trimmed by 4 bases and V by 1 base; bases with no gene match: 18. The whole variable domain, filled in from reference TRBV28 and TRBJ2-7, reads DVKVTQSSRYLVKRTGEKVFLECVQDMDHENMFWYRQDPGLGLRLIYFSYDVKMKEKGDIPEGYSVSREKKERFSLILESASTNQTSMYLCASSLYSLGPGQVFYEQYFGPGTRLTVT.

The chain couples TRBV7-6 to TRBJ2-7; D is uncertain. Germline lookup yields CDR1 SGHVS and CDR2 FNYEAQ. The CDR3 has 14 amino acids. Trimming took 2 bases from V and 1 from J, leaving 9 bases between them. The CDR3 nucleotides are TGTGCCAGCAGCTTATATGGGCAATCCTACGAGCAGTACTTC. Encoded protein: CASSLYGQSYEQYF. Drawing the rest from reference TRBV7-6 and TRBJ2-7, the complete variable domain is GAGVSQSPRYKVTKRGQDVALRCDPISGHVSLYWYRQALGQGPEFLTYFNYEAQQDKSGLPNDRFSAERPEGSISTLTIQRTEQRDSAMYRCASSLYGQSYEQYFGPGTRLTVT.

The CDR3 region has the DNA TGTGCCAGCAGCTTAACTCGGGGGCAGGGGGCTTCTAACTATGGCTACACCTTC. It translates to CASSLTRGQGASNYGYTF. The rearrangement uses TRBV5-6 and TRBJ1-2; 8 bases are a match to TRBD1. The trim removed 2 bases at V and 0 bases at J, leaving 12 bases unmatched. CDR1 and CDR2 from the germline V gene are SGHDT and YYEEEE. The CDR3 runs 18 residues.

V and J are TRBV2 and TRBJ2-7; possible D gene TRBD1, 6 bases. V was cut by 6 bases and J by 3 bases, with 12 bases left in between. The CDR3 loop spans 13 amino acids. Looked up from germline, CDR1 is SNHLY and CDR2 is FYNNEI. CDR3 sequence (DNA): TGTGCCAGCAGCATAAGGACAGACTACGAGCAGTACTTC. Encoded protein: CASSIRTDYEQYF.

This clone showed up just a few times. This chain connects TRBV28 to TRBJ2-3; tentatively, D is TRBD1 (6 bases). The CDR3 consists of 15 residues. Germline assignment: CDR1 MDHEN and CDR2 SYDVKM. The V end was cut by 5 bases, the J end by 0 bases, with 12 bases between. The CDR3 spells CASSLDRSSTDTQYF. The DNA for the CDR3 is TGTGCCAGCAGTCTAGACAGGTCTAGCACAGATACGCAGTATTTT.

The V call is TRBV9, the J call TRBJ2-1, with 8 bases aligning to TRBD2. The J segment lost 9 bases and the V segment lost 2 bases, leaving 19 bases of the junction unmatched. Germline V CDR1 and CDR2: SGDLS, YYNGEE. CDR3 size: 18 residues. The CDR3 DNA reads as TGTGCCAGCAGCGTGAAGGCTAGCGGGCCTGGGGGTTCGGGTGAGCAGTTCTTC. It codes for CASSVKASGPGGSGEQFF.

The chain combines TRBV28 with TRBJ2-5; a weak D match, TRBD2 (6 bases). The CDR3 totals 13 residues. Trimming cost V 8 bases and J 7 bases, with 17 bases left between them. Germline CDR1 is MDHEN and CDR2 is SYDVKM. The CDR3 region has the DNA TGTGCCAGCGGACGGGAGTCCCGGGGGACCCAGTACTTC. Protein: CASGRESRGTQYF.